A selection of T cell receptor beta chains follows, all from one sample in a study of blood T cell repertoires in COVID-19. The table came from immunoSEQ multiplex PCR; TCRdb's copy has only in-frame clones and leaves some out. The sample has around 170,000 clones, 83% seen once. Material for sequencing was peripheral blood. The receptors stem from a woman in her seventies with COVID-19, enrolled during active disease. CDR3s include the opening cysteine and the closing phenylalanine or tryptophan. The D gene is left open where the match is weak. Expanded clones are given a class, and other clones once, few, many or no size at all.

v_gene	abundance	d_gene	j_gene	CDR3nt	CDR3aa
TRBV7-8	-	-	TRBJ1-5	TGTGCCAGCACCCAAGGGGGAAAAGGGGGCAATCAGCCCCAGCATTTT	CASTQGGKGGNQPQHF
TRBV5-1	once	-	TRBJ2-7	TGCGCCAGCAGCTTGGAAGGAGCCTACGAGCAGTACTTC	CASSLEGAYEQYF
TRBV19	-	-	TRBJ2-1	TGTGCCAGTATCGATACCCGGATCCGCGGGAAGCAGTTCTTC	CASIDTRIRGKQFF
TRBV19	-	TRBD2	TRBJ2-1	TGTGCCAGTATCGATTCTAGCGGGAGGGCCTACAATGAGCAGTTCTTC	CASIDSSGRAYNEQFF
TRBV9	few	TRBD2	TRBJ2-1	TGTGCCAGCAGCAGAAGTCCAGCGGGAGGGCTCAACAATGAGCAGTTCTTC	CASSRSPAGGLNNEQFF
TRBV7-2	-	-	TRBJ2-5	TGTGCCAGCAGCTTAGGCAGGGGCAGCCAAGAGACCCAGTACTTC	CASSLGRGSQETQYF
TRBV19	-	-	TRBJ1-2	TGTGCCAGTAGCACAGGCGTTCCCTATGGCTACACCTTC	CASSTGVPYGYTF
TRBV5-4	-	TRBD1	TRBJ2-7	TGTGCCAGCAGCCGAAAAAAAATACAGGGGGCCTTCTCCTACGAGCAGTACTTC	CASSRKKIQGAFSYEQYF
TRBV2	-	TRBD2	TRBJ2-7	TGTGCCGCGACTAGCTCAGGCCAAGCCTACGAGCAGTACTTC	CAATSSGQAYEQYF
TRBV11-3	-	-	TRBJ2-7	TGTGCCAGCAGCTTCAGGTATAGGTTGAGCTCCTACGAGCAGTACTTC	CASSFRYRLSSYEQYF
TRBV5-1	-	-	TRBJ1-3	TGCGCCAGCAGCCGTCGTACAGGGACTGGAAACACCATATATTTT	CASSRRTGTGNTIYF
TRBV6-5	-	TRBD2	TRBJ2-5	TGTGCCAGCAGCGCTACTAGCGGGAGTTCGCACTTC	CASSATSGSSHF
TRBV9	-	-	TRBJ2-2	TGTGCCAGCAGCCCGTTGAACACCGGGGAGCTGTTTTTT	CASSPLNTGELFF
TRBV6-1	-	TRBD1	TRBJ1-1	TGTGCCAGCAGTGAGCGTAAGGGGGCGAGGACTGAAGCTTTCTTT	CASSERKGARTEAFF
TRBV7-9	-	TRBD2	TRBJ2-3	TGTGCCAGCAGCTCACTAGCGGTGAACACAGATACGCAGTATTTT	CASSSLAVNTDTQYF
TRBV2	-	-	TRBJ1-1	TGTGCCACCTCCCCCTACCTAGACAGTGAAGCTTTCTTT	CATSPYLDSEAFF
TRBV5-6	-	-	TRBJ1-5	TGTGCCAGCAGCTCCGACGGGTGGAATCAGCCCCAGCATTTT	CASSSDGWNQPQHF
TRBV7-3	-	TRBD2	TRBJ2-1	TGTGCCAGCAGCTTTTCTAGCGGGTACAATGAGCAGTTCTTC	CASSFSSGYNEQFF
TRBV30	once	-	TRBJ2-3	TGTGCCCGGGACGGGGGAACTACAGATACGCAGTATTTT	CARDGGTTDTQYF
TRBV5-8	-	-	TRBJ2-5	TGTGCCAGCAGCTTGGGGAGGTTTAGGGAGACCCAGTACTTC	CASSLGRFRETQYF
TRBV6-1	-	-	TRBJ1-2	TGTGCCAGCAGTAAAGGGGTGGCGGGGAGAGCAATTAGGGGCTACACCTTC	CASSKGVAGRAIRGYTF
TRBV4-3	-	TRBD1	TRBJ2-3	TGCGCCAGCAGCCAAGTAGTCACAGGGGGAAAGGGGGATACGCAGTATTTT	CASSQVVTGGKGDTQYF
TRBV2	once	TRBD1	TRBJ2-1	TGTGCCAGCAGTGATTATGGGGACAGGCTAAATGAGCAGTTCTTC	CASSDYGDRLNEQFF
TRBV4-1	-	-	TRBJ1-1	TGCGCCAGCAGCCAAGGGTCGGCAAGAGTGGGCGACGCTTTCTTT	CASSQGSARVGDAFF
TRBV19	-	TRBD2	TRBJ2-1	TGTGCCAGTACCCCCCCGGGGGGGTCCTACAATGAGCAGTTCTTC	CASTPPGGSYNEQFF
TRBV5-6	-	-	TRBJ2-2	TGTGCCAGCAGCTTGTTGGGCGAGAACACCGGGGAGCTGTTTTTT	CASSLLGENTGELFF
TRBV2	-	-	TRBJ2-3	TGTGCCCTAATAGATGCGGGGGCTGATACGCAGTATTTT	CALIDAGADTQYF
TRBV6-4	-	-	TRBJ1-2	TGTGCCAGCAGTGCCCGAAGCGGGGCCAACTATGGCTACACCTTC	CASSARSGANYGYTF
TRBV3-1/TRBV3-2	few	TRBD1	TRBJ1-1	TGTGCCAGCAGCCAAGGGCAAGACAGGGGGAGGACTGAAGCTTTCTTT	CASSQGQDRGRTEAFF
TRBV20-1	-	-	TRBJ2-5	TGCAGTGCCCCGCGGATGGGGACCCAGTACTTC	CSAPRMGTQYF
TRBV6-5	-	-	TRBJ2-5	TGTGCCAGCAGTTACTCCCAGGAAGGAGAGACCCAGTACTTC	CASSYSQEGETQYF
TRBV19	-	-	TRBJ2-7	TGTGCCAGTAGTATAAGTTTGGGGGGTCCGGACGAGCAGTACTTC	CASSISLGGPDEQYF
TRBV28	once	TRBD1	TRBJ1-6	TGTTACACGGGACAGGGGATTAATTCACCCCTCCACTTT	CYTGQGINSPLHF
TRBV28	-	-	TRBJ1-5	TGTGCCAGCCAGGCCCTCAATCAGCCCCAGCATTTT	CASQALNQPQHF
TRBV5-4	-	-	TRBJ1-4	TGTGCCAGCAGCTTTGGCCGGACAGTATTTGAAAAACTGTTTTTT	CASSFGRTVFEKLFF
TRBV4-1	once	-	TRBJ1-1	TGCGCCAGCAGCCAAGATTATAGAGAATCTGAAGCTTTCTTT	CASSQDYRESEAFF